These 18 T cell receptor beta chains came from one sample sequenced in a study of blood T cells in healthy people across ages. Sample-barcoded 5' priming and a J-beta primer mix drove a second PCR of about 6 to 12 cycles. TCRdb reanalysed the 5' RACE reads using MiXCR and keeps one entry per CDR3 protein. Found here are some 1.6 million distinct CDR3 sequences, around 36% of them singletons; the top ten hold over 9%. Material: blood. Receptors originate from a woman aged 30 to 39 in good health.

This rearrangement joins TRBV5-1 to TRBJ2-5, with D uncertain. CDR3 length: 14 amino acids. V was shortened by 4 bases and J by 1 base, with 11 bases between the two germline ends. The germline V gene has CDR1 SGHRS and CDR2 YFSETQ. Here the CDR3 reads CASSIQNAQETQYF. CDR3 sequence (DNA): TGCGCCAGCAGCATACAAAATGCCCAAGAGACCCAGTACTTC. The complete variable domain, with remaining parts taken from reference TRBV5-1 and TRBJ2-5, reads KAGVTQTPRYLIKTRGQQVTLSCSPISGHRSVSWYQQTPGQGLQFLFEYFSETQRNKGNFPGRFSGRQFSNSRSEMNVSTLELGDSALYLCASSIQNAQETQYFGPGTRLLVL.

The V and J genes are TRBV11-3 and TRBJ2-4; no reliable D call. The ends were cut back, 2 bases at V and 0 bases at J, with 8 bases in the middle. The germline gives CDR1 SGHNT, CDR2 YENEEA. The CDR3 is 15 residues long. This chain's CDR3 is CASSLTPLAKNIQYF. CDR3 DNA sequence: TGTGCCAGCAGCTTAACGCCTTTAGCCAAAAACATTCAGTACTTC.

The rearrangement joins TRBV2 to TRBJ2-4, with D possibly matching TRBD1 (6 bases). Germline V gene sequence: CDR1 SNHLY, CDR2 FYNNEI. This CDR3 comprises 13 residues. Trimming took off 3 bases at V and 9 bases at J, with 12 bases between the two ends. CDR3 in amino acids: CASSENRVGIQYF. CDR3 nucleotides: TGTGCCAGCAGTGAGAACAGGGTGGGCATTCAGTACTTC.

This chain links TRBV30 with TRBJ2-3; D may match TRBD1 or TRBD2 (5 bases each). Trimming shortened V by 2 bases and J by 0 bases, and 12 bases separated the two germline ends. Per germline, CDR1 GTSNPN and CDR2 SVGIG (reference sequence). The CDR3 is 15 residues long. The CDR3: CAWSLGTASTDTQYF. CDR3 in DNA: TGTGCCTGGAGTCTCGGGACGGCTAGCACAGATACGCAGTATTTT.

With regard to this clonotype: The junction departs from the called germline gene at one end, perhaps through a read error. The chain is built from TRBV28 and TRBJ2-5; D uncertain. Germline V gene lookup returns CDR1 MDHEN and CDR2 SYDVKM. CDR3 length equals 16 residues. The CDR3 loop is CANSPDSSHYQETQYF. CDR3 bases: TGTGCCAACAGTCCCGATTCGTCACATTACCAAGAGACCCAGTACTTC.

This clonotype has at least ten counts. The chain recombines TRBV29-1 with TRBJ2-3; weak D call: TRBD2 (6 bases). CDR3 length: 14 residues. The germline V gene has CDR1 SQVTM and CDR2 ANQGSEA. V lost 3 bases to trimming and J lost 0 bases, with 10 bases between them. The CDR3, as DNA: TGCAGCGTTGATGGCGGGACTAGCACAGATACGCAGTATTTT. It specifies CSVDGGTSTDTQYF.

Concerning this clonotype itself: This may be a read error: a much more frequent sequence differs by one nucleotide. The V call is TRBV29-1, the J call TRBJ2-7; D could derive from TRBD1 or TRBD2 (6 bases each). The ends were cut back, 6 bases at V and 2 bases at J, with 20 bases in the middle. CDR1 is SQVTM, CDR2 ANQGSEA, per germline. The CDR3 is made up of 15 amino acids. The CDR3 reads CSVGGGASAPYEQYF. The CDR3 DNA follows: TGCAGCGTCGGGGGCGGCGCCTCAGCCCCCTACGAGCAGTACTTC.

This clonotype has more than one count but fewer than ten. The rearrangement joins TRBV2 to TRBJ1-2, with a tentative D call TRBD1 (5 bases). V was trimmed by 3 bases and J by 4 bases, leaving 9 bases between them. This CDR3 comprises 13 residues. CDR1 SNHLY and CDR2 FYNNEI come from the germline V gene. The chain's CDR3 is CASSEDTPYGYTF. The CDR3, as DNA: TGTGCCAGCAGTGAGGACACCCCCTATGGCTACACCTTC.

The rearrangement uses TRBV24-1 and TRBJ1-1; TRBD1 aligns across 7 bases. The CDR3 totals 12 residues. CDR1 is KGHDR, CDR2 SFDVKD, per germline. After removal of 3 bases from V and 7 bases from J, the junction contained 1 base not matched to a gene. This CDR3 is CATSDTGVEAFF. CDR3 nucleotide sequence: TGTGCCACCAGTGATACAGGGGTTGAAGCTTTCTTT.

The rearrangement uses TRBV11-2 and TRBJ2-7; D not certain. The length of the CDR3 is 13 residues. The germline CDR1 and CDR2 sequences are SGHAT and FQNNGV. V gave up 1 base and J gave up 5 bases, with 9 bases separating them. As DNA, the CDR3 is TGTGCCAGCAGCTTAGCCCTAGGCCACGAGCAGTACTTC. Its protein is CASSLALGHEQYF.

The count of this clonotype is one. Germline and junction disagree at one end, which may indicate a read error. The chain links TRBV12-3 or TRBV12-4 to TRBJ2-3; 7 nucleotides match TRBD2. This CDR3 has 16 amino acids. CDR3 in DNA: TGTGCCAGCACCATAGGGGAGGGAGGGAACACAGATACGCAGTATTTC. Translating gives CASTIGEGGNTDTQYF.

This clonotype was observed a handful of times. V gene TRBV7-2 combines with J gene TRBJ1-2; the D is unclear. This CDR3 comprises 14 residues. Trimming cost V 5 bases and J 4 bases, with 14 bases left between them. The germline V gene encodes CDR1 SGHTA and CDR2 FQGNSA. The CDR3 here is CASSPDRLIYGYTF. The CDR3 DNA reads as TGTGCCAGCAGCCCGGACCGACTAATCTATGGCTACACCTTC.

V gene TRBV21-1 combines with J gene TRBJ2-5; TRBD2 is the table's D call and was not checked against the DNA. TRBV21-1 is a documented pseudogene. CDR3 length: 18 residues. CDR3 sequence reads: CASSKGSTSGRVKETQYF. The CDR3 bases are TGTGCCAGCAGCAAAGGAAGCACTAGCGGGAGGGTTAAAGAGACCCAGTACTTC.

This clonotype was recorded at least ten times. Here the CDR3 DNA reads TGCGCCAGCAGCCGGGGGACTAGCGGTTACGAGCAGTACTTC. Encoded protein: CASSRGTSGYEQYF. This chain links TRBV4-1 with TRBJ2-7, with 11 bases identical to TRBD2. Germline values: CDR1 MGHRA, CDR2 YSYEKL. This CDR3 spans 14 amino acids. Trimming at V came to 4 bases and at J to 4 bases, leaving 3 bases not matched to a gene.

This clonotype was observed a handful of times. The V call is TRBV5-1, the J call TRBJ2-1, with D possibly TRBD2 on 5 matching bases. CDR1 SGHRS and CDR2 YFSETQ come from the germline V gene. Trimming pared 4 bases from V and 6 bases from J, leaving 14 bases between. The CDR3 contains 14 residues. The CDR3 protein is CASSPQVAGNEQFF. CDR3 nucleotide sequence: TGCGCCAGCAGCCCGCAGGTGGCGGGCAATGAGCAGTTCTTC.

The chain couples TRBV7-9 to TRBJ1-1, with TRBD1 as a possible D gene (6 bases). The germline V gene encodes CDR1 SEHNR and CDR2 FQNEAQ (reference sequence). V lost 5 bases and J lost 5, with 18 bases in between. The CDR3 sequence is 15 residues long. The CDR3 bases are TGTGCCAGCAGCCTCGCCCAGGGGAGGAGGACTGAAGCTTTCTTT. Encoded protein: CASSLAQGRRTEAFF.

The CDR3 spells CASSLDVGEAFF. Written as DNA, the CDR3 is TGCGCCAGCAGCTTGGATGTGGGGGAAGCTTTCTTT. V and J are TRBV5-1 and TRBJ1-1; D call uncertain. This CDR3 has 12 amino acids. Between the trimmed V and J ends, which lost 0 bases and 8 bases, there was a span of 8 bases. Looked up from germline, CDR1 is SGHRS and CDR2 is YFSETQ.

The chain carries TRBV11-2 and TRBJ2-5; 8 bases align to TRBD2. Unmatched junction bases numbered 3, after V lost 1 base and J lost 2 bases. The CDR3 extends over 15 amino acids. Germline V CDR1 and CDR2: SGHAT, FQNNGV. The CDR3 sequence: CASSLVTGGQETQYF. The CDR3 DNA is TGTGCCAGCAGCTTAGTTACGGGGGGGCAAGAGACCCAGTACTTC. Variable domain in full (rest from reference TRBV11-2 and TRBJ2-5): EAGVAQSPRYKIIEKRQSVAFWCNPISGHATLYWYQQILGQGPKLLIQFQNNGVVDDSQLPKDRFSAERLKGVDSTLKIQPAKLEDSAVYLCASSLVTGGQETQYFGPGTRLLVL.